These T cell receptor beta chains were read from a single sample in a study of blood T cells in healthy people across ages. TCRdb processed the 5' RACE reads anew with MiXCR; each CDR3 protein has one entry. The sample has hundreds of thousands of distinct CDR3 sequences; roughly 44% are singletons. The sequencing input was blood. The receptors were sampled from a man in his fifties or sixties in good health. The conserved cysteine and the conserved F or W are not part of the CDR3 here. The size of a clone is reported for some rows only, either as once, few or many, or as a class for expanded clones.

v_gene,abundance,CDR3aa
TRBV5-1,-,ASSLIPSTNEKLF
TRBV6-2/TRBV6-3,once,ACSFPFEKPSYEQY
TRBV29-1,-,SVEDRFNSANDKQF
TRBV7-6,few,ASSPRGGKSYEQY
TRBV30,-,AWSPKQGRGDTQY
TRBV20-1,few,SATDTGAPTEETQY
TRBV5-1,few,ASSLPKGQGRSETQY
TRBV7-7,many,ASSPLTSSYEQY
TRBV11-2,-,ASSLIRPQYQPQH
TRBV27,-,GGTVPPYNEQF
TRBV7-2,few,ASSLQGPAGNTEAF
TRBV4-2,-,AGSRGGQDIQY